This T cell receptor (beta chain) was captured by sequencing in a study of identical twins. This clonotype was recorded at least ten times. Its antigen is unidentified. General observations from the study: Twins' surplus sharing was weaker for beta out-of-frame sequences. Cross-sectional statistics, not tracking of the same donors, supported the conclusions.

After removal of 7 bases from V and 3 bases from J, the junction contained 4 bases not matched to a gene. CDR3 length equals 13 residues. Germline assignment: CDR1 MNHNS and CDR2 SASEGT. Unique molecular identifiers were present on the cDNA, and a universal primer site came from template switching. TCRdb re-analysed the 5' RACE reads in MiXCR, keeping a single row per CDR3 protein. The table has about 470,000 distinct CDR3 sequences, 20% to 30% seen once. The sample was also linked to a second study, of T cells expressing NK-cell markers. That paper notes: Underlying the TCR beta repertoires were sorted CD3+CD56+NKG2C+, CD3+CD56+NKG2C- and CD3+CD56-NKG2C+ T cells.

The chain has TRBV6-1 and TRBJ1-2; 8 nucleotides line up with TRBD1. Input material: CD4+ T cells sorted from blood. The source of this sequence is a woman between 18 and 29 years old in good health. The CDR3 DNA reads as TGTGCCAGCACCTTGACAGGGGACTATGGCTACACCTTC. Translated, it gives CASTLTGDYGYTF.